Sequencing of this TCR beta chain was carried out in a study of blood T cell repertoires in COVID-19. About the study: Acute-phase and convalescent COVID-19 samples originated in the United States, Italy and Spain. In each case, the material was cDNA or gDNA derived from T cells, B-cell-depleted T cells, or PBMCs.

There are 15 residues in the CDR3. V gave up 6 bases and J gave up 0 bases; unmatched junction bases: 5. Germline-derived CDR1 and CDR2 are SGHTA and FQGNSA. Original processing methods: Reference gene primer amplification in the assay estimated nucleated cell counts. Produced via immunoSEQ multiplex PCR; TCRdb's table is partial and in-frame only. From that table come the V and J calls and clone size; the DNA was used to work out D and trimming. In the table there are hundreds of thousands of clones, 70% to 90% of which are singletons. The receptor was isolated from a woman in her 30s who had recovered from COVID-19. Source material: peripheral blood. This rearrangement joins TRBV7-2 to TRBJ2-7; 10 nucleotides match TRBD1. The DNA for the CDR3 is TGTGCCAGCAGACGGGACAGGGGTTACTCCTACGAGCAGTACTTC. This translates into CASRRDRGYSYEQYF.